These T cell receptor beta chains were read from a single sample in a study of T cell changes during pregnancy in multiple sclerosis. The repertoire was sequenced with immunoSEQ multiplex PCR; TCRdb's copy has only in-frame clones and lacks some. The table lists tens of thousands of clones, 80% to 90% of them singletons, with about 0.9% in the top ten. The sample here was peripheral blood, taken in the first trimester of pregnancy. The receptors derive from a female donor in good health, enrolled as a control in a pregnancy study. Both conserved end residues are part of each CDR3. Each record gives: CDR3 DNA, CDR3 protein, J gene, V gene, D gene, clone size. The D gene is left open where the match is weak. The size of a clone is reported for some rows only, either as once, few or many, or as a class for expanded clones.

cdr3_nt: TGTGCCAGCAGCGAGGGCAGCACTGAAGCTTTCTTT
cdr3_aa: CASSEGSTEAFF
j_call: TRBJ1-1
v_call: TRBV6-1
d_call: NA
clone_size: once

cdr3_nt: TGCGCCAGCAGCTTACCGGGACAGGCGTCGGAGCAGTACTTC
cdr3_aa: CASSLPGQASEQYF
j_call: TRBJ2-7
v_call: TRBV5-1
d_call: TRBD1
clone_size: NA

cdr3_nt: TGTGCCAGTAGTATAAGCCCAGGGGGCATTGTCTACGAGCAGTACTTC
cdr3_aa: CASSISPGGIVYEQYF
j_call: TRBJ2-7
v_call: TRBV19
d_call: TRBD1
clone_size: NA

cdr3_nt: TGTGCCAGCTCACCACGGACATCTTATCTAAACTATGGCTACACCTTC
cdr3_aa: CASSPRTSYLNYGYTF
j_call: TRBJ1-2
v_call: TRBV18
d_call: NA
clone_size: NA

cdr3_nt: TGTGCCAGCAGCTTAGTACACGAAGCTTTCTTT
cdr3_aa: CASSLVHEAFF
j_call: TRBJ1-1
v_call: TRBV7-9
d_call: NA
clone_size: few

cdr3_nt: TGTGCCAGCAGCCCGCGACAGGCCCGCTCCTACGAGCAGTACTTC
cdr3_aa: CASSPRQARSYEQYF
j_call: TRBJ2-7
v_call: TRBV11-3
d_call: NA
clone_size: NA

cdr3_nt: TGTGCCAGCAGCGTTTCAGACAGGCCGTTGCTGTACTTC
cdr3_aa: CASSVSDRPLLYF
j_call: TRBJ2-7
v_call: TRBV9
d_call: NA
clone_size: NA

cdr3_nt: TGTGCCAGCAGTTCGACCGGGACAGTCTATGGCTACACCTTC
cdr3_aa: CASSSTGTVYGYTF
j_call: TRBJ1-2
v_call: TRBV27
d_call: TRBD1
clone_size: NA

cdr3_nt: TGTGCCAGCAGGGGGAGCGGGGCAAAGCGGTACAATGAGCAGTTCTTC
cdr3_aa: CASRGSGAKRYNEQFF
j_call: TRBJ2-1
v_call: TRBV28
d_call: TRBD2
clone_size: NA

cdr3_nt: TGTGCCAGCAGTTGGAGGGGGCGGGTTGAAAAACTGTTTTTT
cdr3_aa: CASSWRGRVEKLFF
j_call: TRBJ1-4
v_call: TRBV28
d_call: TRBD1
clone_size: NA

cdr3_nt: TGTGCCAGCAGCTTAAGGACAGTTCACACAGATACGCAGTATTTT
cdr3_aa: CASSLRTVHTDTQYF
j_call: TRBJ2-3
v_call: TRBV11-2
d_call: NA
clone_size: NA

cdr3_nt: TGTGCCATCAGTGAGGGCGGTGGCTCCTACGAGCAGTACTTC
cdr3_aa: CAISEGGGSYEQYF
j_call: TRBJ2-7
v_call: TRBV10-3
d_call: NA
clone_size: few

cdr3_nt: TGTGCCAGCAGTACTAGCGGGGCCTACAATGAGCAGTTCTTC
cdr3_aa: CASSTSGAYNEQFF
j_call: TRBJ2-1
v_call: TRBV6-5
d_call: TRBD2
clone_size: NA

cdr3_nt: TGTGCCAGCAGCCCTGGGGACTTCGGCGTCTCTGGAAACACCATATATTTT
cdr3_aa: CASSPGDFGVSGNTIYF
j_call: TRBJ1-3
v_call: TRBV5-6
d_call: NA
clone_size: NA

cdr3_nt: TGTGCCAGCAGTGAACAGGGTTGGACCAACGTCCTGACTTTC
cdr3_aa: CASSEQGWTNVLTF
j_call: TRBJ2-6
v_call: TRBV2
d_call: NA
clone_size: NA

cdr3_nt: TGTGCCAGCAGCTTGGGGGTCGGGGTTCGGGACACCTTC
cdr3_aa: CASSLGVGVRDTF
j_call: TRBJ1-2
v_call: TRBV5-4
d_call: NA
clone_size: NA

cdr3_nt: TGTGCCAGCAGCTTGATGGAGGTGGGACATACCCTACATGGCTACACCTTC
cdr3_aa: CASSLMEVGHTLHGYTF
j_call: TRBJ1-2
v_call: TRBV5-8
d_call: NA
clone_size: NA

cdr3_nt: TGTGCCAGCAGCAAAGAATCCACAGGGAAGAACTATGGCTACACCTTC
cdr3_aa: CASSKESTGKNYGYTF
j_call: TRBJ1-2
v_call: TRBV21-1
d_call: NA
clone_size: NA

cdr3_nt: TGCAGTGCTAGAGGTACCTACGAGCAGTACTTC
cdr3_aa: CSARGTYEQYF
j_call: TRBJ2-7
v_call: TRBV20-1
d_call: NA
clone_size: NA

cdr3_nt: TGCGCCAGCAGCCGGGGACAGGGGAGTGAAAAACTGTTTTTT
cdr3_aa: CASSRGQGSEKLFF
j_call: TRBJ1-4
v_call: TRBV4-1
d_call: TRBD1
clone_size: NA

cdr3_nt: TGTGCCAGCAGTTTACAGCGGGGGTTAGACTTCGGGCAGTTCTTC
cdr3_aa: CASSLQRGLDFGQFF
j_call: TRBJ2-1
v_call: TRBV28
d_call: TRBD2
clone_size: NA

cdr3_nt: TGTGCCATCACCCACACAGGGGGGGGGTACGAGCAGTACTTC
cdr3_aa: CAITHTGGGYEQYF
j_call: TRBJ2-7
v_call: TRBV10-3
d_call: NA
clone_size: NA

cdr3_nt: TGTGCCAGCAGTTTATCTTGGACTAGGCACAATGAGCAGTTCTTC
cdr3_aa: CASSLSWTRHNEQFF
j_call: TRBJ2-1
v_call: TRBV27
d_call: TRBD2
clone_size: NA

cdr3_nt: TGTGCCAGTAGTATTAATAGGCGGGAGATAGAGGAGCAGTTCTTC
cdr3_aa: CASSINRREIEEQFF
j_call: TRBJ2-1
v_call: TRBV19
d_call: TRBD2
clone_size: NA

cdr3_nt: TGTGCCACCCGGGTAGGAAACACTGAAGCTTTCTTT
cdr3_aa: CATRVGNTEAFF
j_call: TRBJ1-1
v_call: TRBV6-6
d_call: NA
clone_size: NA

cdr3_nt: TGTGCCAGCTCACCACCCAGGGAAGGCTATGGCTACACCTTC
cdr3_aa: CASSPPREGYGYTF
j_call: TRBJ1-2
v_call: TRBV18
d_call: NA
clone_size: NA

cdr3_nt: TGTGCCAGCAGTTTTGACCGGGACAGATACTACGAGCAGTACTTC
cdr3_aa: CASSFDRDRYYEQYF
j_call: TRBJ2-7
v_call: TRBV27
d_call: TRBD1
clone_size: NA

cdr3_nt: TGTGCCAGCAGTTGGGGACAGGGGGACACTGAAGCTTTCTTT
cdr3_aa: CASSWGQGDTEAFF
j_call: TRBJ1-1
v_call: TRBV6-5
d_call: TRBD1
clone_size: NA

cdr3_nt: TGCGCCAGCAGCTCCACCGGGACTAGCCACTCCTACGAGCAGTACTTC
cdr3_aa: CASSSTGTSHSYEQYF
j_call: TRBJ2-7
v_call: TRBV5-1
d_call: TRBD2
clone_size: NA

cdr3_nt: TGTGCCAGCAGTGTCCATGACGGGGTGGGTCAGCCCCAGCATTTT
cdr3_aa: CASSVHDGVGQPQHF
j_call: TRBJ1-5
v_call: TRBV6-1
d_call: NA
clone_size: NA

cdr3_nt: TGTGCCAGCAGTTTCCACTGGTCTGGCTCTGGGGCCAACGTCCTGACTTTC
cdr3_aa: CASSFHWSGSGANVLTF
j_call: TRBJ2-6
v_call: TRBV27
d_call: NA
clone_size: NA

cdr3_nt: TGTGCCAGCAAATCACAGGGGGCGCGCTACAATGAGCAGTTCTTC
cdr3_aa: CASKSQGARYNEQFF
j_call: TRBJ2-1
v_call: TRBV2
d_call: TRBD1
clone_size: NA

cdr3_nt: TGTGCCAGCAGCTCCCGGACTAGCGGCACCGGGGAGCTGTTTTTT
cdr3_aa: CASSSRTSGTGELFF
j_call: TRBJ2-2
v_call: TRBV11-3
d_call: TRBD2
clone_size: NA

cdr3_nt: TGTGCCAGCAGCCAAGGGTGGCAGGGGTCCTACGAGCAGTACTTC
cdr3_aa: CASSQGWQGSYEQYF
j_call: TRBJ2-7
v_call: TRBV4-2
d_call: NA
clone_size: NA

cdr3_nt: TGTGCCAGCAGTGAGAGACAGGGGGTATTATACGAGCAGTACTTC
cdr3_aa: CASSERQGVLYEQYF
j_call: TRBJ2-7
v_call: TRBV6-1
d_call: TRBD1
clone_size: NA

cdr3_nt: TGCGCCAGCAGCCAATCCCATGAGGACAGGGTTTACTCCGGGGAGCTGTTTTTT
cdr3_aa: CASSQSHEDRVYSGELFF
j_call: TRBJ2-2
v_call: TRBV4-1
d_call: TRBD1
clone_size: once

cdr3_nt: TGTGCCAGCAGTCCAGCTGGACAGGGGGCTGGGTATGGCTACACCTTC
cdr3_aa: CASSPAGQGAGYGYTF
j_call: TRBJ1-2
v_call: TRBV28
d_call: TRBD1
clone_size: NA

cdr3_nt: TGCGCCAGCAGCTTTAATCAGGGGGCGCGTGGTGAAGCTTTCTTT
cdr3_aa: CASSFNQGARGEAFF
j_call: TRBJ1-1
v_call: TRBV5-1
d_call: TRBD1
clone_size: NA

cdr3_nt: TGTGCCTGGAGGGACCCGAGACAGGCTAATGAAAAACTGTTTTTT
cdr3_aa: CAWRDPRQANEKLFF
j_call: TRBJ1-4
v_call: TRBV30
d_call: NA
clone_size: NA

cdr3_nt: TGTGCCAGCAGTTTACAACTGCGGCAGCCCCAGCATTTT
cdr3_aa: CASSLQLRQPQHF
j_call: TRBJ1-5
v_call: TRBV28
d_call: NA
clone_size: NA

cdr3_nt: TGTGCCAGCAGCTTAGGGGCAGAAGAGACCCAGTACTTC
cdr3_aa: CASSLGAEETQYF
j_call: TRBJ2-5
v_call: TRBV11-2
d_call: NA
clone_size: NA

cdr3_nt: TGCGCCAGCAGCCAAGATCGGCTAGCGGGGTTCACCGGGGAGCTGTTTTTT
cdr3_aa: CASSQDRLAGFTGELFF
j_call: TRBJ2-2
v_call: TRBV4-1
d_call: TRBD2
clone_size: NA

cdr3_nt: TGTGCCAGCAGCCTATCCGCGGGGGACGAGCAGTACTTC
cdr3_aa: CASSLSAGDEQYF
j_call: TRBJ2-7
v_call: TRBV7-9
d_call: TRBD2
clone_size: NA